A single sample gave rise to the 23 T cell receptor beta chains below, sequenced in a study of T cells in Graves' hyperthyroidism and ophthalmopathy. RNA transcripts provided the source from which TCR beta CDR3 regions were amplified. The HTBI set primed first-round TCR CDR3 RT-PCR. One entry per CDR3 protein, called by TCRdb with MiXCR from the multiplex PCR reads. The sample lists hundreds of thousands of distinct CDR3 sequences, 38% occurring once. Sequencing was carried out using blood. The receptor set was obtained from a man between 18 and 35 years old with Graves' hyperthyroidism.

CDR3 nucleotide sequence: TGCAGTGCGGATCGAGAGACCGGGGAGACCCAGTACTTC. This sequence encodes CSADRETGETQYF. The chain is built from TRBV20-1 and TRBJ2-5; D not certain. Trimming stripped 6 bases from V and 5 bases from J, with 16 bases between. CDR3 length: 13 residues. Germline V lookup: CDR1 DFQATT, CDR2 SNEGSKA (reference sequence).

This clonotype was seen at least ten times. The rearrangement uses TRBV2 and TRBJ1-4; maybe TRBD1 (6 bases). The germline CDR1 and CDR2 sequences are SNHLY and FYNNEI. V lost 3 bases, J lost 5 bases, and 7 bases lay in between. This CDR3 has 13 residues. The CDR3 bases are TGTGCCAGCAGTGAGCAGGGGAATGAAAAACTGTTTTTT. It encodes CASSEQGNEKLFF.

The chain recombines TRBV7-9 with TRBJ2-5; D unresolved. The CDR3 runs to 15 residues. Germline CDR1 is SEHNR and CDR2 is FQNEAQ (reference sequence). Trimming cost V 5 bases and J 1 base, with 14 bases left between them. This chain's CDR3 is CASSQDRPLQETQYF. In DNA, the CDR3 is TGTGCCAGCAGCCAAGATCGCCCCCTCCAAGAGACCCAGTACTTC.

Turning to this clonotype: A single base separates this from a much larger clone, so it may be a read error. The rearrangement joins TRBV10-3 to TRBJ1-3; TRBD1 might be the D (5 bases). From germline, CDR1 is ENHRY and CDR2 SYGVKD. This CDR3 is built from 14 residues. This chain's CDR3 is CAVRALSSGNTIYF. The CDR3 nucleotides read TGTGCCGTCAGGGCCTTGAGCTCTGGAAACACCATATATTTT.

This clonotype was picked up a small number of times. The chain links TRBV5-4 to TRBJ2-7; the D gene is possibly TRBD1 (6 bases). The V end was cut by 4 bases, the J end by 2 bases, with 13 bases between. CDR1 and CDR2 (germline): SGHNT, YYREEE (reference sequence). The CDR3 sequence is 14 residues long. CDR3 in amino acids: CASSPWTAPYEQYF. The CDR3 region has the DNA TGTGCCAGCAGCCCTTGGACAGCCCCCTACGAGCAGTACTTC.

Details on this clonotype: Possible read error: a much larger clone is one base away. The rearrangement uses TRBV7-3 and TRBJ2-5, with 9 bases identical to TRBD1. The CDR3 is 17 amino acids. V was pared by 7 bases and J by 7 bases, with 19 bases of the junction left unmatched. Per the germline V gene, CDR1 is SGHTA and CDR2 is FQGTGA. In DNA, the CDR3 is TGTGCCAGCATCGACCGCTCGCGACAGGGGGACGCGGGGACCCAGTACTTC. It translates to CASIDRSRQGDAGTQYF.

Here the CDR3 reads CSARRSSGRLQETQYF. The CDR3 DNA reads TGCAGTGCTAGAAGATCTAGCGGGAGGTTACAAGAGACCCAGTACTTC. The chain uses TRBV20-1 and TRBJ2-5, with TRBD2 matching over 11 bases. Germline lookup yields CDR1 DFQATT and CDR2 SNEGSKA (reference sequence). V trimming: 2 bases; J trimming: 2 bases; junction bases outside the gene matches: 7. The CDR3 covers 16 residues.

The chain links TRBV29-1 to TRBJ1-1; no definite D call. The V and J ends lost 7 bases and 0 bases respectively, with 12 bases between them. From germline, CDR1 is SQVTM and CDR2 ANQGSEA. The CDR3 has 13 residues. The CDR3 here is CSARWGLNTEAFF. For the CDR3, the DNA is TGCAGCGCCCGGTGGGGTCTGAACACTGAAGCTTTCTTT.

Concerning this clonotype itself: The germline gene is not matched at one end of the junction; a read error may be the cause. The J gene is TRBJ2-5, the V gene TRBV7-7, with TRBD2 matching over 9 bases. Germline assignment: CDR1 SSHAT and CDR2 FNYEAQ (reference sequence). This CDR3 region has 16 residues. CDR3 nucleotide sequence: TGTGCTAGCAGCACGGGGCTAGCGGGAACGGGAGAGACCCAGTACTTC. This sequence encodes CASSTGLAGTGETQYF.

This clonotype appeared a few times. The chain employs TRBV10-3 and TRBJ2-7, with 8 bases that match TRBD2. CDR3 size: 15 residues. CDR1 is ENHRY, CDR2 SYGVKD, per germline. With V trimmed by 10 bases and J by 5 bases, 16 bases remained unmatched. DNA for the CDR3: TGTGCCAGCAGCCCCGGAGCGGTGCGGGAGGACGAGCAGTACTTC. Its translation: CASSPGAVREDEQYF.

On this clonotype itself: At one of its ends the junction is not consistent with the germline gene, which may arise from a read error. V is TRBV4-1 and J is TRBJ2-5, with 11 nucleotides matching TRBD1. Germline loops: CDR1 MGHRA, CDR2 YSYEKL. This CDR3 has 15 residues. For the CDR3, the DNA is TGCGCCGGCAGCCAATCCGGACAGGGGGCCCAGACCCAGTACTTC. This sequence encodes CAGSQSGQGAQTQYF.

This chain links TRBV29-1 with TRBJ1-1; D not resolved. Trimming left V 7 bases short and J 0 bases short, with 15 bases between. The germline CDR1 and CDR2 sequences are SQVTM and ANQGSEA. The CDR3 is 14 residues long. The CDR3 protein is CSARFVGLNTEAFF. As DNA, the CDR3 is TGCAGCGCACGGTTCGTAGGGCTGAACACTGAAGCTTTCTTT.

This rearrangement joins TRBV7-3 to TRBJ1-1, with 9 bases matching TRBD1. Germline V gene lookup returns CDR1 SGHTA and CDR2 FQGTGA. The CDR3 is 18 amino acids. Trimming at V came to 4 bases and at J to 3 bases, leaving 15 bases not matched to a gene. The CDR3 here is CASSSTTGTGFGDTEAFF. The CDR3 coding sequence is TGTGCCAGCAGCTCAACCACCGGGACAGGGTTCGGGGACACTGAAGCTTTCTTT.

Details on this clonotype: Just one base apart from a much larger clone, this may be a read error. The V gene is TRBV7-9, the J gene TRBJ1-4; TRBD1 matches 7 bases. Germline-derived CDR1 and CDR2 are SEHNR and FQNEAQ (reference sequence). CDR3 length: 14 amino acids. The CDR3 coding sequence is TGTGCCAGCAGCCCCCTCGCAGGGGGTGAAAAACCGTTTTTT. It codes for CASSPLAGGEKPFF.

This clonotype came up a few times. The gene calls are TRBV20-1 and TRBJ2-7; 7 bases match TRBD1. Germline V CDR1 and CDR2: DFQATT, SNEGSKA (reference sequence). Trimming at V came to 2 bases and at J to 5 bases, leaving 9 bases not matched to a gene. This CDR3 spans 14 amino acids. The CDR3, as DNA: TGCAGTGCTAGAAGGTTGGGACAGCATAACGAGCAGTACTTC. It is translated as CSARRLGQHNEQYF.

Notes on this clonotype: A much bigger clone sits one base away, suggesting this may be a read error. The chain employs TRBV6-6 and TRBJ2-2; D possibly corresponds to TRBD2 (5 bases). CDR1 and CDR2 (germline): MNHNY, SVGAGI (reference sequence). V lost 10 bases and J lost 0, with 15 bases in between. The CDR3 runs to 15 residues. The CDR3 region is CAISAVGPNTGELFF. The CDR3 DNA is TGTGCCATCTCAGCGGTAGGCCCGAACACCGGGGAGCTGTTTTTT.

Comments on this clonotype: With a much larger clone just one base away, this may be a read error. The V and J genes are TRBV10-3 and TRBJ2-7, with D possibly TRBD1 on 6 matching bases. The CDR3 is made up of 13 amino acids. Per germline, CDR1 ENHRY and CDR2 SYGVKD. The V end was cut by 4 bases, the J end by 3 bases, with 10 bases between. CDR3 in amino acids: CAISGLQGYEQYF. The CDR3 bases are TGTGCCATCAGTGGACTACAGGGCTACGAGCAGTACTTC.

The chain recombines TRBV13 with TRBJ2-6; no clear D. CDR1 is PRHDT and CDR2 is FYEKMQ in the germline V gene (reference sequence). This CDR3 comprises 18 residues. The V end was cut by 6 bases, the J end by 0 bases, with 18 bases between. CDR3 DNA: TGTGCCAGCAGTTTATCCAGGACGGATAGCTCTGGGGCCAACGTCCTGACTTTC. Amino acids: CASSLSRTDSSGANVLTF.

This clonotype was observed once. Relative to the germline gene, one junction end is altered; a read error may explain this. The chain uses TRBV4-1 and TRBJ1-5, with unresolved D. Germline V gene lookup returns CDR1 MGHRA and CDR2 YSYEKL. This CDR3 has 14 amino acids. The CDR3 is CASGQGGLHQPQHF. In DNA, the CDR3 is TGCGCCAGCGGCCAAGGCGGGCTTCATCAGCCCCAGCATTTT.

A note on this clonotype: One end of the junction is discordant with germline, which a read error may explain. The V and J genes are TRBV4-1 and TRBJ2-7; 10 bases align to TRBD2. CDR1 and CDR2 from the germline V gene are MGHRA and YSYEKL. The CDR3 runs 15 residues. In nucleotides, the CDR3 is TGTGCCAGCAGCCCCCGGACTAGCGGAGCTGACGAGCAGTACTTC. Amino acids: CASSPRTSGADEQYF.

In its sample, this clonotype was seen a few times. V usage is TRBV7-9 and J usage is TRBJ2-7; possibly TRBD2 for D (6 bases). V lost 6 bases to trimming and J lost 1 base, with 22 bases between them. CDR1 is SEHNR, CDR2 FQNEAQ, per germline (reference sequence). CDR3 length: 17 residues. CDR3 coding DNA: TGTGCCAGCAGACCTCTAAGCGGGCTCCTCCTTTCCTACGAGCAGTACTTC. Translated: CASRPLSGLLLSYEQYF.

This clonotype was seen at least ten times. V gene TRBV6-5 combines with J gene TRBJ2-7; unclear D gene. This CDR3 has 11 amino acids. In germline, CDR1 is MNHEY, CDR2 SVGAGI. The V gene lost 6 bases and the J gene lost 3 bases, with 6 bases spanning the gap. CDR3 coding DNA: TGTGCCAGCAGCCGAGTCTACGAGCAGTACTTC. This encodes CASSRVYEQYF.

There are many counts of this clonotype. The chain employs TRBV12-3 or TRBV12-4 and TRBJ1-2; TRBD1 aligns across 7 bases. V was clipped by 4 bases and J by 6 bases; unmatched bases: 11. The CDR3 length is 15 residues. CDR3 DNA: TGTGCCAGCAGTTCGACCCGACAGGGAGGAAATGGCTACACCTTC. Its protein product is CASSSTRQGGNGYTF.